This TCR beta chain was recorded in a study of early stage breast cancer tumors. Overall study findings and caveats: Blood repertoires resembled normal breast more than tumor. Tumors had roughly 2.5-fold higher T cell density and higher clonality than adjacent normal breast tissue. Unsorted bulk genomic DNA sequencing lacked pairing and functional marker data.

Each sample had two DNA replicates, roughly 0.5 ug blood or roughly 1.4 ug tissue. Clones were sequenced by immunoSEQ multiplex PCR, and TCRdb holds only the in-frame ones, with some missing. Among roughly 25,000 clones listed, roughly 67% were seen once. A note on this clone: Its antigen is still unknown.

Per the germline V gene, CDR1 is LGHNA and CDR2 is YSLEER. Trimming took 0 bases from V and 6 from J, leaving 13 bases between them. The CDR3 runs to 15 residues. Sequenced input: breast tumor tissue. The chain recombines TRBV4-3 with TRBJ2-3; tentative D call: TRBD1 (6 bases). The TCR was taken from a person aged 55 to 75 with breast cancer. DNA of the CDR3: TGCGCCAGCAGCCAAGACGGCAGGGGAAGTGATACGCAGTATTTT. Protein: CASSQDGRGSDTQYF.